This T cell receptor (beta chain) was recovered during a study of cytomegalovirus exposure and HLA in healthy donors. The study's findings and limits: The authors enumerated 150 to 200 TCR beta chains as linked to cytomegalovirus. Across donors, sequencing depth was assumed by presence/absence analyses to be roughly uniform.

Trimming stripped 2 bases from V and 2 bases from J, with 7 bases between. The CDR3 runs to 13 residues. Germline V gene sequence: CDR1 MDHEN, CDR2 SYDVKM. On this clone: No antigen is known for it.

Among the donors, all were healthy bone marrow donors. Primers included in the PCR were 60 Vbeta and 13 Jbeta primers. TCRdb keeps only in-frame clones here, not all; method: immunoSEQ multiplex PCR. This table holds approximately 170,000 clones, roughly 80% found once. This clonotype was sampled from a male donor in good health and CMV-seronegative. Sequencing used PBMCs. V is TRBV28 and J is TRBJ2-7, with D uncertain. As DNA, the CDR3 is TGTGCCAGCAGTTTACAGCGACCCTACGAGCAGTACTTC. Translation gives CASSLQRPYEQYF.